This T cell receptor (beta chain) came from a study of blood T cell repertoires in COVID-19. Turning to the study itself: Acute and convalescent COVID-19 specimens originated in the United States, Italy and Spain. PBMCs, B-cell-depleted T cells, or T cells provided the cDNA or gDNA that made up the material.

The CDR3 covers 16 residues. Germline values: CDR1 SEHNR, CDR2 FQNEAQ (reference sequence). With V trimmed by 4 bases and J by 4 bases, 12 bases remained unmatched. In the original processing: Reference gene primer amplification gave nucleated cell count estimates. The assay was immunoSEQ multiplex PCR, and TCRdb's table has in-frame clones only and misses some. Clonal size and the V and J genes are those of that table, whereas D and trimming came from the DNA. The sample lists about 210,000 clones; roughly four fifths were seen once. The sample was peripheral blood. This TCR came from a woman in her thirties or forties with acute or convalescent COVID-19. The chain links TRBV7-9 to TRBJ1-1; TRBD1 aligns across 7 bases. This CDR3 reads CASSSSRGQMGTEAFF. DNA of the CDR3: TGTGCCAGCAGCTCAAGCCGGGGACAGATGGGCACTGAAGCTTTCTTT.